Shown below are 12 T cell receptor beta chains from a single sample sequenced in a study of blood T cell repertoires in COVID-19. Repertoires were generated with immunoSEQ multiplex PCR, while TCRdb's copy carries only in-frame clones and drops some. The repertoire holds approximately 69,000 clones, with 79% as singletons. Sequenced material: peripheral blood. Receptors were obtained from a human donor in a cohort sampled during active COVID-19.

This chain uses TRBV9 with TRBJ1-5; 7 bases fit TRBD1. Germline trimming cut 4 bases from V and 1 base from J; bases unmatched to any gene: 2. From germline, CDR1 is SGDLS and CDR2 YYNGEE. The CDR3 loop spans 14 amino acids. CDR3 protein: CASSTGVSNQPQHF. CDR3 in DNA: TGTGCCAGCAGCACAGGGGTAAGCAATCAGCCCCAGCATTTT.

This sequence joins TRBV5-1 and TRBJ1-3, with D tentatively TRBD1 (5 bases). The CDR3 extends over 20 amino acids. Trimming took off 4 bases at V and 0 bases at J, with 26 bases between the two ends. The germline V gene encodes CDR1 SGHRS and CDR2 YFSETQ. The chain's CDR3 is CASSAGQIVPKDLSGNTIYF. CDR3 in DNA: TGCGCCAGCAGCGCAGGACAAATAGTCCCAAAGGACCTCTCTGGAAACACCATATATTTT.

CDR3 bases: TGTGCCAGCAGTCTTAACTACGAGCAGTACTTC. Residues: CASSLNYEQYF. V usage is TRBV3-1 (or the pseudogene TRBV3-2) and J usage is TRBJ2-7; D is unclear. The CDR3 runs to 11 residues. Per germline, CDR1 LGHDT and CDR2 YNNKEL (reference sequence). V lost 6 bases to trimming and J lost 3 bases, with 6 bases between them.

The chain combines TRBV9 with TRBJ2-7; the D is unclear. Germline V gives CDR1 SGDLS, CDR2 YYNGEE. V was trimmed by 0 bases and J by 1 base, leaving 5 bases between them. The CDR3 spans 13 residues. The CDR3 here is CASSVVPSYEQYF. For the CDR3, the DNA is TGTGCCAGCAGCGTAGTCCCTTCCTACGAGCAGTACTTC.

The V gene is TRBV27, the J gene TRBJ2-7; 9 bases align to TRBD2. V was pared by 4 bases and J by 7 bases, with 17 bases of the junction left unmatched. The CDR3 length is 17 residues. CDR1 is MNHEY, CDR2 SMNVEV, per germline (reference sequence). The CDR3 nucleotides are TGTGCCAGCAGTTCGGGGGCCGGAAGCGGGGGGTTTTATGAGCAGTACTTC. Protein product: CASSSGAGSGGFYEQYF.

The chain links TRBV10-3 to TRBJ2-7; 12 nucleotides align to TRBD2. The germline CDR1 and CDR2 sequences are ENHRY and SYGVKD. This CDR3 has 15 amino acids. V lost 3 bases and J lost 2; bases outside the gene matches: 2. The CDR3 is CAISDASGRAYEQYF. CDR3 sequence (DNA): TGTGCCATCAGTGACGCTAGCGGGAGGGCCTACGAGCAGTACTTC.

CDR3 amino acids: CATSDRDSPSTDTQYF. The CDR3 DNA follows: TGTGCCACCAGTGACAGGGACAGCCCTAGCACAGATACGCAGTATTTT. V is TRBV24-1 and J is TRBJ2-3; 7 positions match TRBD1. Germline-derived CDR1 and CDR2 are KGHDR and SFDVKD. V gave up 4 bases and J gave up 0 bases; unmatched junction bases: 6. This CDR3 has 16 amino acids.

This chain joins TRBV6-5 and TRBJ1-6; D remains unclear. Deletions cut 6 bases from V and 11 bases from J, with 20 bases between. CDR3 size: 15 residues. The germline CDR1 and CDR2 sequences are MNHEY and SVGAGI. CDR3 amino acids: CASRPMTQAGPPLHF. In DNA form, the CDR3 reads TGTGCCAGCAGACCTATGACCCAGGCAGGTCCACCCCTCCACTTT.

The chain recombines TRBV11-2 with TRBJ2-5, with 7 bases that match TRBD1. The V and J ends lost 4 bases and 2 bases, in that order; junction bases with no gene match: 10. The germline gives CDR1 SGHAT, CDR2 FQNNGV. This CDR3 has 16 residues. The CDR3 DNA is TGTGCCAGCAGCTATACGACAGGGAAAGAGCAAGAGACCCAGTACTTC. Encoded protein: CASSYTTGKEQETQYF.

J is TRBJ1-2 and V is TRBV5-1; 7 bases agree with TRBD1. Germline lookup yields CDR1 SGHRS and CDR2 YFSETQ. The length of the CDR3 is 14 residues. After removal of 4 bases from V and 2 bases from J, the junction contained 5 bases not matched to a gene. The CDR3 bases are TGCGCCAGCAGCACAGGGGATAAAAACTATGGCTACACCTTC. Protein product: CASSTGDKNYGYTF.

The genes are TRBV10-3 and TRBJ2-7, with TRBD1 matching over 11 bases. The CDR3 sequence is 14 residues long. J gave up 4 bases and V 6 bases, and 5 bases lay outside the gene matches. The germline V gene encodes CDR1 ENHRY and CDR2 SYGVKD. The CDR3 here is CAISPGQGEYEQYF. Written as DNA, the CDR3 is TGTGCCATCAGCCCGGGACAGGGGGAATACGAGCAGTACTTC.

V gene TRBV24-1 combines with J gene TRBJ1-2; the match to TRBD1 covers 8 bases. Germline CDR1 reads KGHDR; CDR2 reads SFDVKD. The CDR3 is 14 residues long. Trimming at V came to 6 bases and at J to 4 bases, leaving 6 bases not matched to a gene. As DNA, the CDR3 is TGTGCCACCAGTACAGGGGGAAAAAGCTATGGCTACACCTTC. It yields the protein CATSTGGKSYGYTF.